Listed below are T cell receptor beta chains from one sample, sequenced in a study of T cells in Graves' hyperthyroidism and ophthalmopathy. TCRdb passed the multiplex PCR reads through MiXCR, listing each CDR3 protein once. Among fewer than 650,000 distinct CDR3 sequences listed, 13% to 15% were seen once. The sequencing sample was made of blood. The receptor source for this set is a young woman with Graves' ophthalmopathy. Each CDR3 is given with its conserved first and last residue. D genes are given only for firm matches. Clone size is stated in some rows and not others, as once, few, many or a class when expanded.

TRBJ2-1,.,TRBV4-1,.,17,TGCGCCAGCAGCCAAGTAGTTCGGCGGTCCTCCTACAATGAGCAGTTCTTC,CASSQVVRRSSYNEQFF
TRBJ1-1,.,TRBV28,.,13,TGTGCCAGCAGCCCAAGGGGGGAGATTGAAGCTTTCTTT,CASSPRGEIEAFF
TRBJ1-1,many,TRBV20-1,.,14,TGCAGTGCGCGATTGGGTCTGGGGAACACTGAAGCTTTCTTT,CSARLGLGNTEAFF
TRBJ2-1,few,TRBV4-1,TRBD2,16,TGCGCCAGCAGCCAAGTATCGGCGGGAGCTTACAATGAGCAGTTCTTC,CASSQVSAGAYNEQFF
TRBJ1-6,.,TRBV19,.,17,TGTGCCAGTAGTACCTCGCACTGGACAGTTTATAATTCACCCCTCCACTTT,CASSTSHWTVYNSPLHF
TRBJ2-7,many,TRBV7-2,.,14,TGTGCCAGCAGCTTGGGGCAGAAGTTCTACGAGCAGTACTTC,CASSLGQKFYEQYF
TRBJ2-7,few,TRBV18,.,16,TGTGCCAGCTCACCAAGTCTGGCGGCTTCGGTCTACGAGCAGTACTTC,CASSPSLAASVYEQYF
TRBJ2-7,few,TRBV4-3,TRBD1,16,TGCGCCAGCAGCCAAGATAGAGGACAGGGGGCAGGCGAGCAGTACTTC,CASSQDRGQGAGEQYF
TRBJ1-6,few,TRBV7-6,TRBD1,19,TGTGCCAGCAGCTTATCCCCTCGATCAACACAGGGGGAAAATTCACCCCTCCACTTT,CASSLSPRSTQGENSPLHF
TRBJ2-5,many,TRBV9,TRBD1,14,TGTGCCAGCAGCGGGACAGGGGGCGGTCAGACCCAGTACTTC,CASSGTGGGQTQYF
TRBJ2-1,many,TRBV6-2/TRBV6-3,.,14,TGTGCCAGCAGAGGGTCTAGCACCTACAATGAGCAGTTCTTC,CASRGSSTYNEQFF
TRBJ1-2,.,TRBV18,.,13,TGTGCCAGCTCAGCCTCTTGGGTAGATGGCTACACCTTC,CASSASWVDGYTF
TRBJ1-5,.,TRBV7-6,.,14,TGTGGCAGGGGCCCCCTGAAGACCAATCAGCCCCAGCATTTT,CGRGPLKTNQPQHF
TRBJ2-2,many,TRBV6-1,.,14,TGTGCCAGCAGTCTCGACCCAGACACCGGGGAGCTGTTTTTT,CASSLDPDTGELFF
TRBJ2-3,.,TRBV19,.,11,TGTGCCAGCGCCAACACAGATACGCAGTATTTT,CASANTDTQYF
TRBJ2-3,many,TRBV4-3,TRBD2,16,TGCGCCAGCAGCCAAGATGGGACTAGCGAGACAGATACGCAGTATTTT,CASSQDGTSETDTQYF
TRBJ2-5,.,TRBV5-1,TRBD2,15,TGCGCCAGCAGCCCTTCGACTAGCGGGGGAGAGACCCAGTACTTC,CASSPSTSGGETQYF
TRBJ2-1,many,TRBV7-3,TRBD2,15,TGTGCCAGCAGCTTAGGAGCGGGAGGTACGAATGAGCAGTTCTTC,CASSLGAGGTNEQFF
TRBJ2-5,many,TRBV7-9,.,16,TGTGCCAGCAGCTCGGATGGCACAGTATCGCAAGAGACCCAGTACTTC,CASSSDGTVSQETQYF